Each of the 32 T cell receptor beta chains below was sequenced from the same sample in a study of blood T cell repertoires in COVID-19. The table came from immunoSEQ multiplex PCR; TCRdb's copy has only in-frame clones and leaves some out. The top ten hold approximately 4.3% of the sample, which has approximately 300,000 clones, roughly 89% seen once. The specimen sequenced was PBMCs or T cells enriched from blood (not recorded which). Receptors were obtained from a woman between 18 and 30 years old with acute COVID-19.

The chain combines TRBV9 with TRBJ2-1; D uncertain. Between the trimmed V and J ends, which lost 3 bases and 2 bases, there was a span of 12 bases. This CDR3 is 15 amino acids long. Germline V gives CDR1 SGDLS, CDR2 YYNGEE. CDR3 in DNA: TGTGCCAGCAGCGACCCCCGGAGCGCCTACAATGAGCAGTTCTTC. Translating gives CASSDPRSAYNEQFF.

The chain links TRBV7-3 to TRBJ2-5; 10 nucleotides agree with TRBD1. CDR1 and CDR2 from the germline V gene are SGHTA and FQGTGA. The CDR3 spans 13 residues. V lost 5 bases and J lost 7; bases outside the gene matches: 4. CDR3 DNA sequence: TGTGCCAGCAGCCTCGACAGGGGGCTGACCCAGTACTTC. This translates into CASSLDRGLTQYF.

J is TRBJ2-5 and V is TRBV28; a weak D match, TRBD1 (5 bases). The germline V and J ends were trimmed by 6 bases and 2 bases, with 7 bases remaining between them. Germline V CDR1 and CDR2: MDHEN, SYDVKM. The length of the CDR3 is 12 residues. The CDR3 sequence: CASRTAQETQYF. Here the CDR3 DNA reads TGTGCCAGCAGGACAGCTCAAGAGACCCAGTACTTC.

The CDR3 region has the DNA TGTGCCAGCAGTGTTCGGGGAATTTATAGCAATCAGCCCCAGCATTTT. It is translated as CASSVRGIYSNQPQHF. This chain links TRBV2 with TRBJ1-5; D gene ambiguous. Germline V lookup: CDR1 SNHLY, CDR2 FYNNEI. The CDR3 runs 16 residues. Trimming cost V 4 bases and J 0 bases, with 13 bases left between them.

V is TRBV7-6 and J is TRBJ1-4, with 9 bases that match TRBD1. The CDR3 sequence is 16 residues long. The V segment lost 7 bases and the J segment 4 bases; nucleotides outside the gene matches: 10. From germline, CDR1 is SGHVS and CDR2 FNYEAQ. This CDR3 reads CASTRNPGQGNEKLFF. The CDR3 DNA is TGTGCCAGCACCCGAAACCCGGGACAGGGTAATGAAAAACTGTTTTTT.

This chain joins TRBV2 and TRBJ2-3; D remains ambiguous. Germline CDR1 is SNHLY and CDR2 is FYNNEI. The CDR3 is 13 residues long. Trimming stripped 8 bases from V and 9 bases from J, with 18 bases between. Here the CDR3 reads CASLLGPIGTQYF. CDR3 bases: TGTGCCAGCTTACTTGGGCCGATCGGCACGCAGTATTTT.

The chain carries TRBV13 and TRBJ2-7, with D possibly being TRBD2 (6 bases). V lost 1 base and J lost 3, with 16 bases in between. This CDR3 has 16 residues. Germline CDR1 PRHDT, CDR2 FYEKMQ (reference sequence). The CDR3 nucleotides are TGTGCCAGCAGCTTAGTCCGCCGGGACTGGTACTACGAGCAGTACTTC. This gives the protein CASSLVRRDWYYEQYF.

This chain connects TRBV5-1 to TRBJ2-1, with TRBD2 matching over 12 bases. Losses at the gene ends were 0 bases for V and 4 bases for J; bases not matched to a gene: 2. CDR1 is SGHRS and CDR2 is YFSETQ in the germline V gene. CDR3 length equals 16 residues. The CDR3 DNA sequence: TGCGCCAGCAGCTTGGCTCTAGCGGGAGGGTACAATGAGCAGTTCTTC. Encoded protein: CASSLALAGGYNEQFF. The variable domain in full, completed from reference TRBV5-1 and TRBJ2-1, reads KAGVTQTPRYLIKTRGQQVTLSCSPISGHRSVSWYQQTPGQGLQFLFEYFSETQRNKGNFPGRFSGRQFSNSRSEMNVSTLELGDSALYLCASSLALAGGYNEQFFGPGTRLTVL.

The CDR3 here is CASSLVAETQYF. CDR3 in DNA: TGTGCCAGCAGCTTAGTAGCAGAGACCCAGTACTTC. V usage is TRBV11-2 and J usage is TRBJ2-5; D is ambiguous. Germline V gene data show CDR1 as SGHAT and CDR2 as FQNNGV. The CDR3 has 12 amino acids. Trimming stripped 1 base from V and 4 bases from J, with 4 bases between.

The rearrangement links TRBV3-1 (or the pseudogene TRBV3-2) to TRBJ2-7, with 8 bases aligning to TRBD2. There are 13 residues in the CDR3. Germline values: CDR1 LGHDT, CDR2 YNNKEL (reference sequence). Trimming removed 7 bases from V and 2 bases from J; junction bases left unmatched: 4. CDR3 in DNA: TGTGCCAGCACAATAGCGGGGACCTACGAGCAGTACTTC. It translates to CASTIAGTYEQYF.

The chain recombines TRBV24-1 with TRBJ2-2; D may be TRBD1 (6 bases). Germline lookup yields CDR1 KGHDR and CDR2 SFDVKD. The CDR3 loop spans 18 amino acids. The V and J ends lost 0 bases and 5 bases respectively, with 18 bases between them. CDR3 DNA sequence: TGTGCCACCAGTGATTTGCTTACAGGGCTAACGGGGACCGGGGAGCTGTTTTTT. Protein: CATSDLLTGLTGTGELFF.

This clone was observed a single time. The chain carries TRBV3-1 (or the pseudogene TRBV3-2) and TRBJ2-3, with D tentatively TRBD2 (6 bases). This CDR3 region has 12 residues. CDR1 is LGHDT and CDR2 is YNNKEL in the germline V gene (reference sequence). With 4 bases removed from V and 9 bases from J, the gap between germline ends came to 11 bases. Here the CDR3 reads CASSLSSDTQYF. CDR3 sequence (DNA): TGTGCCAGCAGCCTTTCTAGCGACACGCAGTATTTT.

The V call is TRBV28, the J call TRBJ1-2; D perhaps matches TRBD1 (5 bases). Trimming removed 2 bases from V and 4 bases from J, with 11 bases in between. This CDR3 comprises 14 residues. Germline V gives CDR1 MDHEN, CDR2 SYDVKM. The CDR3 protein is CASSLPDGGYGYTF. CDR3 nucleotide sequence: TGTGCCAGCAGTTTACCCGACGGGGGCTATGGCTACACCTTC.

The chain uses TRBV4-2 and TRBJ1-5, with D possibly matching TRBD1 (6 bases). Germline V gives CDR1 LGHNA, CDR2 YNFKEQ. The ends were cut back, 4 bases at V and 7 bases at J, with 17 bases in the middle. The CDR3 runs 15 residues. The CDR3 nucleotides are TGTGCCAGCAGCCGCGGAATACAGGGTGCCCAGCCCCAGCATTTT. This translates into CASSRGIQGAQPQHF.

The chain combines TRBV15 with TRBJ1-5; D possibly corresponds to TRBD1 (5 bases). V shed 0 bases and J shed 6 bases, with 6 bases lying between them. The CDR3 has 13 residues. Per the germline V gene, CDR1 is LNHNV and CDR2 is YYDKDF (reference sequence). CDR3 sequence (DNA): TGTGCCACCAGCAGAGACAGGGTTCAGCCCCAGCATTTT. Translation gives CATSRDRVQPQHF. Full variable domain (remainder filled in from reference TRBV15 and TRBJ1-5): DAMVIQNPRYQVTQFGKPVTLSCSQTLNHNVMYWYQQKSSQAPKLLFHYYDKDFNNEADTPDNFQSRRPNTSFCFLDIRSPGLGDTAMYLCATSRDRVQPQHFGDGTRLSIL.

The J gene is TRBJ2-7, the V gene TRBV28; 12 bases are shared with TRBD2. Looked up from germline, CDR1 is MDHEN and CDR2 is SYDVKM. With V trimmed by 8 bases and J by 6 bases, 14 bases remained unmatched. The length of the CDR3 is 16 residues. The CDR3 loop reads CASSTPGLAGTGEQYF. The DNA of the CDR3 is TGTGCCAGCTCTACCCCCGGACTAGCGGGGACGGGCGAGCAGTACTTC.

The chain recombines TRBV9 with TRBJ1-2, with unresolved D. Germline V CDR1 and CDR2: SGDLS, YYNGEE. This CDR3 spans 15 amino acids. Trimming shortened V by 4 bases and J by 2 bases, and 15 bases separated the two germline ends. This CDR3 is CASSLDTTGNYGYTF. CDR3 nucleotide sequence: TGTGCCAGCAGCCTTGACACCACGGGGAACTATGGCTACACCTTC.

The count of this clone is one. CDR3 nucleotides: TGTGGCGGGAGGACGAACACCGGGGAGCTGTTTTTT. Its translation: CGGRTNTGELFF. This chain links TRBV7-2 with TRBJ2-2; TRBD2 aligns across 8 bases. The CDR3 length is 12 residues. The germline CDR1 and CDR2 sequences are SGHTA and FQGNSA.

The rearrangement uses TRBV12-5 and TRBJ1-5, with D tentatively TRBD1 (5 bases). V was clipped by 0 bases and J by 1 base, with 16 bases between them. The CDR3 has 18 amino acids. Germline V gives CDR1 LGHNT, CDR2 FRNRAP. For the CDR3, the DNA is TGTGCTAGTGGTTTGGTACCCCTAGACAGCCTAAGCAATCAGCCCCAGCATTTT. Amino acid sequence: CASGLVPLDSLSNQPQHF. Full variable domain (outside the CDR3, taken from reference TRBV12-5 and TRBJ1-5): DARVTQTPRHKVTEMGQEVTMRCQPILGHNTVFWYRQTMMQGLELLAYFRNRAPLDDSGMPKDRFSAEMPDATLATLKIQPSEPRDSAVYFCASGLVPLDSLSNQPQHFGDGTRLSIL.

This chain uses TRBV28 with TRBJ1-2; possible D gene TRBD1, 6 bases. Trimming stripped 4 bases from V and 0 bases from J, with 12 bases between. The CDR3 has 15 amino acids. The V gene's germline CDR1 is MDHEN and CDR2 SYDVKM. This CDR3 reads CASSSGGQANYGYTF. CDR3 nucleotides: TGTGCCAGCAGTTCGGGGGGCCAAGCTAACTATGGCTACACCTTC.

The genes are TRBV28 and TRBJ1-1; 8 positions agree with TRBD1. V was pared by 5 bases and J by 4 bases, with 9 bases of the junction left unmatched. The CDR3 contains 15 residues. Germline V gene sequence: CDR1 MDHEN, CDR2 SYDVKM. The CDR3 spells CASSTQGALVTEAFF. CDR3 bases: TGTGCCAGCAGTACCCAGGGGGCGTTGGTCACTGAAGCTTTCTTT. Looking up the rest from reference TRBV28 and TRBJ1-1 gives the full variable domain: DVKVTQSSRYLVKRTGEKVFLECVQDMDHENMFWYRQDPGLGLRLIYFSYDVKMKEKGDIPEGYSVSREKKERFSLILESASTNQTSMYLCASSTQGALVTEAFFGQGTRLTVV.

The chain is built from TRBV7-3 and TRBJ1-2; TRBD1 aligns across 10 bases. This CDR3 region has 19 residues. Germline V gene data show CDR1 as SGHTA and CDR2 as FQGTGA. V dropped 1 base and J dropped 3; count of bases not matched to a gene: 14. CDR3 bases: TGTGCCAGCAGCTTAATCCCACCGGGACAGGGGTCTTCGGACTATGGCTACACCTTC. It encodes CASSLIPPGQGSSDYGYTF.

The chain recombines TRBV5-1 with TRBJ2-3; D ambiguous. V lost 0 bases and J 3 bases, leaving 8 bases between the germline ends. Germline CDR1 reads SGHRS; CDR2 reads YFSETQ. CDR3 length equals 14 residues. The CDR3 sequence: CASSLAPLTDTQYF. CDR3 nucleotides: TGCGCCAGCAGCTTGGCCCCCTTAACAGATACGCAGTATTTT.

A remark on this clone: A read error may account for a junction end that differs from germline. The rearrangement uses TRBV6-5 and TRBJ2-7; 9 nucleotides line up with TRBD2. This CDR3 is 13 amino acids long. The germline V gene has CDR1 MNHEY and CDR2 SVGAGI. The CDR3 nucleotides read TGTGCCAGCAGACGGGGCGCGGGAGGGCCTAGGGCGTTC. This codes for CASRRGAGGPRAF.

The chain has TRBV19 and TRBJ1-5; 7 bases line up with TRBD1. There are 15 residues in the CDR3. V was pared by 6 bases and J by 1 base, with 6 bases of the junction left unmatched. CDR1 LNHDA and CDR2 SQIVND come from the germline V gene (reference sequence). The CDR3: CASRFRGPSNQPQHF. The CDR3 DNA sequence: TGTGCCAGTAGGTTTAGGGGGCCCAGCAATCAGCCCCAGCATTTT.

CDR3 in amino acids: CASSRGTSGRRSEQFF. The CDR3 DNA is TGTGCCAGCAGCCGGGGGACTAGCGGGAGACGAAGTGAGCAGTTCTTC. This chain links TRBV3-1 (or the pseudogene TRBV3-2) with TRBJ2-1, with 14 bases aligning to TRBD2. Germline V CDR1 and CDR2: LGHDT, YNNKEL (reference sequence). V shed 4 bases, J shed 9 bases, and the junction held 8 bases outside the gene matches. The CDR3 has 16 amino acids.

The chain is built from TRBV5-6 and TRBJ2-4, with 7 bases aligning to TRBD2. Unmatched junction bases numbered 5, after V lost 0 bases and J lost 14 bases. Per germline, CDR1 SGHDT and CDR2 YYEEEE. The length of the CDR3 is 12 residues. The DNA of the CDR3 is TGTGCCAGCAGCTTGGGTTGGGAGGGGAAGTACTTC. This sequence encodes CASSLGWEGKYF.

CDR3 coding DNA: TGCAGTGCTAGTCTCCCGGGACAGGAGATACTCTATGGCTACACCTTC. As protein: CSASLPGQEILYGYTF. V and J are TRBV20-1 and TRBJ1-2, with TRBD1 matching 8 bases. Trimming took 3 bases from V and 4 from J; bases not matched to a gene: 13. This CDR3 spans 16 amino acids. Per the germline V gene, CDR1 is DFQATT and CDR2 is SNEGSKA (reference sequence).

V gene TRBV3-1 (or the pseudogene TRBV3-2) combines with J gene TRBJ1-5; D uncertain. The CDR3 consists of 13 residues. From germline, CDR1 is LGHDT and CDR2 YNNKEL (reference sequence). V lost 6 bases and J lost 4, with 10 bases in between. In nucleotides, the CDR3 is TGTGCCAGCAGTCCTACAGTAAATCAGCCCCAGCATTTT. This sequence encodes CASSPTVNQPQHF.

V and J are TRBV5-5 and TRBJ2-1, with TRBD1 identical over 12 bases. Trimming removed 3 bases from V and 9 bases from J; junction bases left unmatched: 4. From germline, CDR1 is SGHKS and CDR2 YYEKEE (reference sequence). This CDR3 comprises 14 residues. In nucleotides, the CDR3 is TGTGCCAGCAGCTACGGGACAGGGGGCTTTGAGCAGTTCTTC. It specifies CASSYGTGGFEQFF.

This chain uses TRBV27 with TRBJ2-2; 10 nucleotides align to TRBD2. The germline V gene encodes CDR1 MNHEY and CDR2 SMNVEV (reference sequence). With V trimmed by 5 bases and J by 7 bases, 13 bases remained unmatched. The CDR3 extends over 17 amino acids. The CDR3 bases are TGTGCCAGCAGTCCGGACATGGGACTAGCGCGGAACGGGGAGCTGTTTTTT. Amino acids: CASSPDMGLARNGELFF.

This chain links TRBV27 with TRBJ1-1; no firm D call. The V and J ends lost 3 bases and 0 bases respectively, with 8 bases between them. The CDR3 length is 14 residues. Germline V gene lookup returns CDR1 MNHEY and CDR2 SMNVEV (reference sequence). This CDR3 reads CASSFNGVNTEAFF. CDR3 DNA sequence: TGTGCCAGCAGTTTTAACGGGGTGAACACTGAAGCTTTCTTT.